The rows below give T cell receptor beta chains drawn from one sample of a study of cytomegalovirus exposure and HLA in healthy donors. Some clones are missing from TCRdb's copy, which holds only in-frame ones; the method was immunoSEQ multiplex PCR. The table includes some 130,000 clones, 75% to 85% detected once. The source material was PBMCs. The receptor set was obtained from a male donor in good health and CMV-seronegative. The CDR3 runs from the conserved cysteine through the conserved F or W. The D gene is left open where the match is weak. Some rows mark clone size as missing; the rest say once, few, many or name a class of expanded clone.

clone_size	v_call	j_call	d_call	cdr3_aa	cdr3_nt
once	TRBV5-4	TRBJ2-2	.	CASSLDVSASGELFF	TGTGCCAGCAGCTTGGACGTTAGCGCGTCCGGGGAGCTGTTTTTT
.	TRBV7-2	TRBJ2-3	TRBD1	CASSSADRRRDTQYF	TGTGCCAGCAGCTCCGCGGACAGGCGCAGAGATACGCAGTATTTT
.	TRBV7-6	TRBJ1-6	.	CASSLVEPTSSYNSPLHF	TGTGCCAGCAGCTTAGTAGAGCCGACAAGCTCCTATAATTCACCCCTCCACTTT
.	TRBV9	TRBJ2-7	.	CASSVGGNLGTPEQYF	TGTGCCAGCAGCGTAGGGGGCAACTTAGGTACTCCCGAGCAGTACTTC
once	TRBV7-6	TRBJ1-5	.	CASSLLAGGGPNQPQHF	TGTGCCAGCAGCTTACTGGCTGGGGGGGGCCCCAATCAGCCCCAGCATTTT
.	TRBV10-3	TRBJ2-7	.	CAISESPGVLNEQYF	TGTGCCATCAGTGAGTCGCCAGGGGTTCTGAACGAGCAGTACTTC
.	TRBV7-9	TRBJ2-7	TRBD1	CSSSLRVGTVTYEQYF	TGTTCCAGCAGCTTAAGGGTGGGGACAGTGACCTACGAGCAGTACTTC
.	TRBV5-4	TRBJ2-7	TRBD2	CASSFKREWGYEQYF	TGTGCCAGCAGCTTTAAGCGGGAGTGGGGTTACGAGCAGTACTTC
.	TRBV5-1	TRBJ1-2	TRBD1	CASSAGGSSYGYTF	TGCGCCAGCAGCGCAGGGGGCTCGAGCTATGGCTACACCTTC
.	TRBV4-3	TRBJ1-2	.	CASSQVGLYGYTF	TGCGCCAGCAGCCAAGTGGGGCTCTATGGCTACACCTTC
.	TRBV7-8	TRBJ1-4	TRBD1	CASSLKFRGLDEKLFF	TGTGCCAGCAGCTTAAAATTCAGGGGGCTGGATGAAAAACTGTTTTTT
.	TRBV4-3	TRBJ2-7	.	CASSQDLLSGEQYF	TGCGCCAGCAGCCAAGATCTTTTGTCGGGGGAGCAGTACTTC
.	TRBV7-9	TRBJ2-6	.	CASSPGGGRLSGANVLTF	TGTGCCAGCAGCCCGGGTGGAGGGAGGCTCTCTGGGGCCAACGTCCTGACTTTC
.	TRBV5-1	TRBJ2-5	.	CASSLTGWGKETQYF	TGCGCCAGCAGCCTTACAGGGTGGGGGAAGGAGACCCAGTACTTC
.	TRBV11-1	TRBJ2-3	TRBD1	CASSQDRESDTQYF	TGTGCCAGCAGCCAGGACAGGGAATCAGATACGCAGTATTTT
.	TRBV6-5	TRBJ1-2	TRBD1	CASRPQGQSYGYTF	TGTGCCAGCAGACCACAGGGGCAGAGCTATGGCTACACCTTC
.	TRBV11-3	TRBJ2-2	.	CASSFSPGSNTGELFF	TGTGCCAGCAGCTTTAGTCCGGGGTCGAACACCGGGGAGCTGTTTTTT
.	TRBV27	TRBJ1-5	.	CASAREQGSQPQHF	TGTGCCAGCGCTCGAGAACAGGGAAGTCAGCCCCAGCATTTT
few	TRBV6-1	TRBJ2-7	TRBD2	CASSETSGGAYEQYF	TGTGCCAGCAGCGAGACTAGCGGGGGGGCCTACGAGCAGTACTTC
.	TRBV27	TRBJ2-2	TRBD1	CASSFNRGSNTGELFF	TGTGCCAGCAGTTTTAACAGGGGATCGAACACCGGGGAGCTGTTTTTT
.	TRBV7-2	TRBJ2-7	.	CASSWGHNPSYEQYF	TGTGCCAGCAGCTGGGGACATAACCCCTCCTACGAGCAGTACTTC
.	TRBV27	TRBJ2-3	TRBD2	CASSLIPAGRADTQYF	TGTGCCAGCAGTTTAATCCCCGCAGGGAGGGCAGATACGCAGTATTTT
.	TRBV6-5	TRBJ2-7	.	CASRSRELSYEQYF	TGTGCCAGCAGATCACGGGAACTCTCCTACGAGCAGTACTTC
.	TRBV27	TRBJ2-7	.	CASSLQGGNYEQYF	TGTGCCAGCAGTTTACAGGGCGGTAACTACGAGCAGTACTTC
once	TRBV6-6	TRBJ1-2	.	CASIYTGGLYGYTF	TGTGCCAGCATCTATACAGGAGGGCTTTATGGCTACACCTTC
.	TRBV19	TRBJ1-6	TRBD1	CASRQGFMGNSPLHF	TGTGCCAGTCGACAGGGGTTCATGGGGAATTCACCCCTCCACTTT
once	TRBV2	TRBJ2-1	TRBD2	CASRKTASGSNEQFF	TGTGCCAGCAGAAAGACGGCTAGCGGGAGCAATGAGCAGTTCTTC
.	TRBV7-8	TRBJ1-1	.	CASSLGGRGRNEAFF	TGTGCCAGCAGCTTAGGGGGCAGGGGACGGAACGAAGCTTTCTTT
.	TRBV25-1	TRBJ1-2	TRBD1	CASSETTGEVGIGYTF	TGTGCCAGCAGTGAGACCACAGGGGAGGTAGGAATTGGCTACACCTTC
.	TRBV4-3	TRBJ2-1	TRBD1	CASSQEGRTGYEQFF	TGCGCCAGCAGCCAAGAGGGAAGGACAGGGTATGAGCAGTTCTTC
.	TRBV10-1	TRBJ1-6	.	CASSEAGNNSPLHF	TGCGCCAGCAGTGAGGCCGGGAATAATTCACCCCTCCACTTT